A single sample gave rise to the 16 T cell receptor beta chains below, sequenced in a study of glioma-infiltrating T cells. The iRepertoire nested amplicon-rescue multiplex PCR amplified TCR alpha and beta CDR3s from RNA. TCRdb processed the multiplex PCR reads anew with MiXCR; each CDR3 protein has one entry. This sample has about 110,000 distinct CDR3 sequences; 20% to 30% occur once, and the top ten carry around 30%. The source material was glioma tissue, nonneoplastic brain tissue, or PBMCs (not recorded which). The receptors stem from a human donor with low-grade glioma or glioblastoma, undergoing nonglioma brain surgery, or in good health (not recorded which).

The sample holds many counts of this clonotype. This rearrangement joins TRBV6-2 or TRBV6-3 to TRBJ2-5; D is unclear. The germline V gene has CDR1 MNHEY and CDR2 SVGEGT. The CDR3 loop spans 12 amino acids. Deletions cut 5 bases from V and 4 bases from J, with 8 bases between. CDR3 DNA: TGTGCCAGCAGTCTCGTTGTAGAGACCCAGTACTTC. As protein: CASSLVVETQYF.

The sample holds many counts of this clonotype. This chain joins TRBV4-1 and TRBJ1-1; no clear D gene. The CDR3 is 15 residues long. Trimming left V 1 base short and J 6 bases short, with 15 bases between. Germline CDR1 reads MGHRA; CDR2 reads YSYEKL. DNA for the CDR3: TGCGCCAGCAGCCAAGCATCTAGGATCGGGGCTGAAGCTTTCTTT. Translated: CASSQASRIGAEAFF.

V is TRBV29-1 and J is TRBJ2-5; 9 nucleotides agree with TRBD1. J gave up 5 bases and V 5 bases, and 6 bases lay outside the gene matches. In germline, CDR1 is SQVTM, CDR2 ANQGSEA. The length of the CDR3 is 13 residues. Here the CDR3 reads CSVRGQGGETQYF. CDR3 in DNA: TGCAGCGTTAGGGGACAGGGTGGGGAGACCCAGTACTTC.

This clonotype was recorded at least ten times. The chain has TRBV18 and TRBJ2-7; no firm D call. The V gene lost 3 bases and the J gene lost 6 bases, with 12 bases spanning the gap. The CDR3 sequence is 13 residues long. From germline, CDR1 is KGHSH and CDR2 LQKENI. The CDR3 spells CASSPLPRGEQYF. CDR3 DNA: TGTGCCAGCTCACCCCTCCCGAGAGGCGAGCAGTACTTC.

As for this clonotype: This may be a read error, as it is one base from a much larger clone. The chain recombines TRBV14 with TRBJ2-7, with D maybe TRBD2 (5 bases). V was shortened by 4 bases and J by 2 bases, with 15 bases between the two germline ends. The germline V gene encodes CDR1 SGHDN and CDR2 FVKESK. This CDR3 spans 15 amino acids. CDR3 nucleotide sequence: TGTGCCAGCAGCCGTTTAGAGGGATCCCCCTACGAGCAGTACTTC. Translation gives CASSRLEGSPYEQYF.

This clonotype was observed a few times. A single base separates this from a much larger clone, so it may be a read error. The J gene is TRBJ1-2, the V gene TRBV14, with D tentatively TRBD1 (5 bases). Trimming left V 6 bases short and J 2 bases short, with 13 bases between. In germline, CDR1 is SGHDN, CDR2 FVKESK. The CDR3 is made up of 14 amino acids. DNA of the CDR3: TGTGCCAGCAGTTCCGGGACGGCAAACTATGGCTACACCTTC. It encodes CASSSGTANYGYTF.

This chain joins TRBV7-2 and TRBJ2-3, with 8 bases identical to TRBD1. CDR3 length: 14 residues. Germline V gives CDR1 SGHTA, CDR2 FQGNSA. Losses at the gene ends were 4 bases for V and 4 bases for J; bases not matched to a gene: 4. The DNA of the CDR3 is TGTGCCAGCAGCTCGGACAGGGAGGCAGATACGCAGTATTTT. This codes for CASSSDREADTQYF.

A few counts support this clonotype. The V call is TRBV5-1, the J call TRBJ2-7; D is perhaps TRBD1 or TRBD2 (5 bases each). V was clipped by 4 bases and J by 2 bases, with 16 bases between them. Germline V gives CDR1 SGHRS, CDR2 YFSETQ. This CDR3 region has 15 residues. Written as DNA, the CDR3 is TGCGCCAGCAGCGACCAATCCGGGGACCCCTACGAGCAGTACTTC. Its protein is CASSDQSGDPYEQYF. Full variable domain (rest looked up from reference TRBV5-1 and TRBJ2-7): KAGVTQTPRYLIKTRGQQVTLSCSPISGHRSVSWYQQTPGQGLQFLFEYFSETQRNKGNFPGRFSGRQFSNSRSEMNVSTLELGDSALYLCASSDQSGDPYEQYFGPGTRLTVT.

About this clonotype itself: Given a much more abundant clone one base away, this may be a read error. V and J are TRBV29-1 and TRBJ1-1; no clear D. The CDR3 has 11 residues. The germline gives CDR1 SQVTM, CDR2 ANQGSEA. CDR3 sequence reads: CSVPLGTETFF. In nucleotides, the CDR3 is TGCAGCGTCCCCCTGGGCACTGAAACTTTCTTT.

The table lists this clonotype with a count of one. This may stem from a read error, because a much larger clone lies one nucleotide away. This chain links TRBV7-9 with TRBJ1-5; the match to TRBD1 covers 10 bases. Per the germline V gene, CDR1 is SEHNR and CDR2 is FQNEAQ (reference sequence). This CDR3 comprises 14 residues. CDR3 sequence: CASSTGTGAQPKHF. CDR3 nucleotide sequence: TGTGCCAGCAGCACCGGGACAGGGGCTCAGCCCAAGCATTTT.

This clonotype was seen ten or more times. The chain joins TRBV18 to TRBJ2-1; TRBD2 is a possible D gene (6 bases). V lost 0 bases and J 15 bases, leaving 15 bases between the germline ends. The CDR3 is made up of 13 amino acids. The germline V gene has CDR1 KGHSH and CDR2 LQKENI. The CDR3 loop reads CASSPPEGRPRFF. DNA of the CDR3: TGTGCCAGCTCACCACCGGAGGGGAGGCCCCGGTTCTTC.

This clonotype was observed at least ten times. Written as DNA, the CDR3 is TGTGCCAGCAGCTTAGTAACTAGCGGAGATGAGCAGTTCTTC. Translating it yields CASSLVTSGDEQFF. This chain uses TRBV7-3 with TRBJ2-1, with TRBD2 matching 8 bases. Germline V gene lookup returns CDR1 SGHTA and CDR2 FQGTGA. V dropped 2 bases and J dropped 8; count of bases not matched to a gene: 5. The CDR3 covers 14 residues.

Turning to this clonotype: A much larger clone sits a single nucleotide away, making a read error possible. CDR3 bases: TGCAGCGGTATGGGGAGTCGCGACTCCTACGAGCAGTACTTC. Translating gives CSGMGSRDSYEQYF. The V call is TRBV29-1, the J call TRBJ2-7; maybe TRBD2 (5 bases). CDR3 length equals 14 residues. V was pared by 7 bases and J by 0 bases, with 16 bases between. From germline, CDR1 is SQVTM and CDR2 ANQGSEA.

This clonotype turned up a few times. This chain joins TRBV3-1 and TRBJ2-7, with unresolved D. The CDR3 runs 12 residues. CDR1 LGHDT and CDR2 YNNKEL come from the germline V gene (reference sequence). The V end was cut by 2 bases, the J end by 1 base, with 3 bases between. Here the CDR3 reads CASSQQSYEQYF. The CDR3 bases are TGTGCCAGCAGCCAACAGTCCTACGAGCAGTACTTC.

V usage is TRBV20-1 and J usage is TRBJ1-1, with 12 bases aligning to TRBD1. The length of the CDR3 is 14 residues. CDR1 and CDR2 from the germline V gene are DFQATT and SNEGSKA (reference sequence). J gave up 4 bases and V 7 bases, and 7 bases lay outside the gene matches. This chain's CDR3 is CSGGTGGYGTEAFF. Written as DNA, the CDR3 is TGCAGTGGGGGGACAGGGGGCTATGGCACTGAAGCTTTCTTT.

Remarks on this clonotype: This is likely a read error, given that the CDR3 carries no conserved phenylalanine or tryptophan at its end. The chain uses TRBV18 and TRBJ1-1; D is possibly TRBD1 (6 bases). This CDR3 spans 16 amino acids. The V end was cut by 1 base, the J end by 1 base, with 13 bases between. Germline-derived CDR1 and CDR2 are KGHSH and LQKENI. The DNA of the CDR3 is TGTGCCAGCTCACCACGACAGGTAAACGCGAACACTGAAGCTTTCCTT. This sequence encodes CASSPRQVNANTEAFL.